This is a list of T cell receptor beta chains from one sample in a study of blood T cell repertoires in COVID-19. Sequencing was performed with immunoSEQ multiplex PCR; in TCRdb, only in-frame clones are kept and a portion is missing. Of 84,000 or so clones listed, under 85% are singletons. Sequencing was done on a sample of peripheral blood. The receptors were sampled from a man between 70 and 80 years old with acute or convalescent COVID-19. Both conserved end residues are part of each CDR3. The order of the fields is V gene, J gene, CDR3 length, CDR3 protein.

TRBV2	TRBJ1-5	13	CASSRDREQPQHF
TRBV20-1	TRBJ1-5	12	CSASYLGQPQHF
TRBV28	TRBJ2-7	12	CASSSGTYEQYF
TRBV4-1	TRBJ1-4	17	CASSRTPGPGNTEKLFF
TRBV6-6	TRBJ2-3	14	CASSLGGGLDTQYF
TRBV3-1/TRBV3-2	TRBJ1-2	14	CASSPTGGSLGYTF
TRBV30	TRBJ1-4	13	CAWSTRGSEKLFF
TRBV5-1	TRBJ2-3	17	CASSLGALDSSRDTQYF
TRBV5-1	TRBJ2-3	17	CASSLVGFGQGKDTQYF
TRBV6-5	TRBJ2-3	14	CASETSGGAYTQYF
TRBV6-1	TRBJ2-5	15	CASSESSSGVETQYF
TRBV7-6	TRBJ2-2	16	CASSNRQGAGTGELFF